Listed below are T cell receptor beta chains from one sample, sequenced in a study of cytomegalovirus exposure and HLA in healthy donors. Using immunoSEQ multiplex PCR, the repertoire was profiled, and TCRdb retains in-frame clones only, with some absent. The sample records about 110,000 clones, about four fifths being singletons. Specimen: PBMCs. Every receptor here comes from a woman aged 25 to 39 in good health and CMV-seronegative. CDR3s include the opening cysteine and the closing phenylalanine or tryptophan. Fields, in order: D gene, V gene, J gene, CDR3 protein, CDR3 DNA. D genes are given only for firm matches.

D: NA
V: TRBV7-6
J: TRBJ2-1
CDR3: CASSLATPSEQFF
DNA: TGTGCCAGCAGCTTAGCGACTCCTAGTGAGCAGTTCTTC

D: TRBD2
V: TRBV7-9
J: TRBJ2-3
CDR3: CSSSLGLAASTDTQYF
DNA: TGTTCCAGCAGCTTAGGGCTAGCGGCTAGCACAGATACGCAGTATTTT

D: TRBD2
V: TRBV28
J: TRBJ2-3
CDR3: CASSPSVAGGGDTQYF
DNA: TGTGCCAGCAGTCCCTCAGTAGCGGGAGGGGGTGATACGCAGTATTTT

D: TRBD2
V: TRBV4-2
J: TRBJ2-2
CDR3: CASSPYTSGANTGELFF
DNA: TGTGCCAGCAGCCCATATACTAGCGGCGCGAACACCGGGGAGCTGTTTTTT

D: NA
V: TRBV7-9
J: TRBJ2-3
CDR3: CSCGNREDTDTQYF
DNA: TGTTCCTGTGGGAACAGGGAAGATACAGATACGCAGTATTTT

D: TRBD2
V: TRBV2
J: TRBJ2-1
CDR3: CARKRLAGGSGNEQFF
DNA: TGTGCCAGGAAGAGACTAGCGGGAGGCTCGGGCAATGAGCAGTTCTTC

D: NA
V: TRBV7-6
J: TRBJ2-3
CDR3: CASSSYRGGGTQYF
DNA: TGTGCCAGCAGCTCGTACCGGGGAGGAGGTACGCAGTATTTT

D: TRBD2
V: TRBV6-4
J: TRBJ2-3
CDR3: CASSEQGLGLAGATDTQYF
DNA: TGTGCCAGCAGTGAGCAGGGTTTAGGCCTAGCGGGAGCCACAGATACGCAGTATTTT

D: NA
V: TRBV30
J: TRBJ1-5
CDR3: CAWKDSSNQPQHF
DNA: TGTGCCTGGAAGGACAGCAGCAATCAGCCCCAGCATTTT

D: NA
V: TRBV5-1
J: TRBJ2-7
CDR3: CASSLVGDSGYEQYF
DNA: TGCGCCAGCAGCTTGGTAGGGGATTCAGGGTACGAGCAGTACTTC

D: TRBD1
V: TRBV28
J: TRBJ1-2
CDR3: CASNLETGMGYGYTF
DNA: TGTGCCAGTAATTTAGAGACAGGGATGGGCTATGGCTACACCTTC